The clone carrying this T cell receptor beta chain was counted between two and nine times. Antigen specificity is unknown. Through Arm-PCR of CDR3 regions and iRepertoire HTBI primers, TCR beta libraries were built. TCRdb passed the multiplex PCR reads through MiXCR, listing each CDR3 protein once. This table holds about 440,000 distinct CDR3 sequences, about 15% found once. This entry belongs to a study of regulatory T cells in long-lasting Graves disease. The overall study: Duration of antithyroid drug therapy among newly diagnosed Graves' patients was under 3 months. Findings and limits, study-wide: Newly diagnosed disease favored TRBV20-1 and TRBJ2-1 over persistent disease.

Indicated time point: newly diagnosed GD, antithyroid drugs for less than 3 months. The TCR library was made from RNA extracted from PBMCs. The germline CDR1 and CDR2 sequences are MNHEY and SVGAGI. Trimming at V came to 0 bases and at J to 0 bases, leaving 5 bases not matched to a gene. The CDR3 has 17 amino acids. The same sample was also used in a study of T cells in Graves' hyperthyroidism and ophthalmopathy. In that study: Stable Graves' hyperthyroidism denoted no ophthalmopathy progression over 18 months. When the TCR CDR3 underwent first-round RT-PCR, the HTBI primer set was used.

V usage is TRBV6-5 and J usage is TRBJ2-3, with TRBD2 matching over 8 bases. The sample in question was peripheral blood mononuclear cells (PBMCs), obtained at new diagnosis, from a patient treated with antithyroid drugs. This receptor was taken from a woman aged 30 to 39 with Graves disease. CDR3 nucleotide sequence: TGTGCCAGCAGTTACTCGAAAAGCGGGAGAAGCACAGATACGCAGTATTTT. Encoded protein: CASSYSKSGRSTDTQYF.